These 21 T cell receptor beta chains were sequenced from one sample in a study of liver allograft versus peripheral blood T cells (dated by TCRdb to 2020 to 2022). Background on the whole study: In liver transplant recipients, the study looked at T cell receptor repertoires in the peripheral blood and set them against the repertoires found within the transplanted livers.

Sequencing was performed on an Illumina MiSeq. In-frame beta chains were kept once TCRdb had trimmed the public reads at Q25 with fastp and called clones with MiXCR. Every entry covers one CDR3 protein and lists the most common genes and DNA from its rows. This sample gives 15,000 to 20,000 distinct CDR3 sequences in total; 22% of them show up just once. In total, the top ten clones hold roughly an eighth of the sample. These receptors originate from a human patient who had a liver transplant. After transplantation, some T cells may belong to the graft donor instead of the recipient.

This clonotype is classed as medium-sized. This rearrangement joins TRBV18 to TRBJ1-1, with D unresolved. V shed 5 bases and J shed 0 bases, with 7 bases lying between them. Germline lookup yields CDR1 KGHSH and CDR2 LQKENI. This CDR3 is built from 13 residues. As DNA, the CDR3 is TGTGCCAGCTCAGGCGAAATGAACACTGAAGCTTTCTTT. This codes for CASSGEMNTEAFF.

In this sample, this clonotype turned up a few times. The CDR3 spells CASSSHQGNEQFF. CDR3 DNA sequence: TGTGCCAGCAGTTCCCACCAGGGTAATGAGCAGTTCTTC. This chain joins TRBV27 and TRBJ2-1, with a tentative D call TRBD1 (5 bases). CDR3 length: 13 residues. Germline V lookup: CDR1 MNHEY, CDR2 SMNVEV (reference sequence). V was shortened by 4 bases and J by 7 bases, with 11 bases between the two germline ends.

The V gene is TRBV20-1, the J gene TRBJ1-1, with 12 positions matching TRBD1. The CDR3 runs to 15 residues. V shed 6 bases, J shed 3 bases, and the junction held 8 bases outside the gene matches. Per germline, CDR1 DFQATT and CDR2 SNEGSKA (reference sequence). The DNA for the CDR3 is TGCAGTGCGGTTGGGACAGGGGGCGCAGACACTGAAGCTTTCTTT. Translating it yields CSAVGTGGADTEAFF.

V is TRBV28 and J is TRBJ2-7; possibly TRBD1 or TRBD2 for D (5 bases each). Trimming removed 1 base at V and 5 bases at J, with 15 bases between. This CDR3 spans 15 amino acids. Per germline, CDR1 MDHEN and CDR2 SYDVKM. The chain's CDR3 is CASSLFGDLDDEQYF. The CDR3 DNA reads as TGTGCCAGCAGTTTATTCGGGGACCTCGACGACGAGCAGTACTTC. The full variable domain, its missing parts supplied by reference TRBV28 and TRBJ2-7, is DVKVTQSSRYLVKRTGEKVFLECVQDMDHENMFWYRQDPGLGLRLIYFSYDVKMKEKGDIPEGYSVSREKKERFSLILESASTNQTSMYLCASSLFGDLDDEQYFGPGTRLTVT.

This rearrangement joins TRBV9 to TRBJ2-5; 8 bases line up with TRBD1. In germline, CDR1 is SGDLS, CDR2 YYNGEE. V lost 2 bases to trimming and J lost 3 bases; unmatched junction nucleotides: 6. The CDR3 covers 15 residues. In nucleotides, the CDR3 is TGTGCCAGCAGCGTGGGGACAGGTCCTAAAGAGACCCAGTACTTC. Its protein is CASSVGTGPKETQYF.

The chain employs TRBV15 and TRBJ2-3; 8 nucleotides line up with TRBD2. Germline CDR1 LNHNV, CDR2 YYDKDF (reference sequence). Trimming at V came to 1 base and at J to 1 base, leaving 4 bases not matched to a gene. The CDR3 covers 16 residues. CDR3 coding DNA: TGTGCCACCAGCAGAGGGACTAGCCTAGGCACAGATACGCAGTATTTT. Translating it yields CATSRGTSLGTDTQYF.

Notes on this clonotype: The CDR3 carries no conserved terminal phenylalanine or tryptophan, so it likely arises from a read error. The V call is TRBV18, the J call TRBJ1-5; 9 bases match TRBD1. Trimming removed 5 bases from V and 1 base from J; junction bases left unmatched: 3. Germline V gene sequence: CDR1 KGHSH, CDR2 LQKENI. This CDR3 contains 15 residues. The CDR3 coding sequence is TGTGCCAGCTCAGCACAGGGGGCGAGCAATCAGCCCCAGCATTCT. Residues: CASSAQGASNQPQHS.

This clonotype was observed a few times. The V call is TRBV5-6, the J call TRBJ2-5; 7 bases line up with TRBD1. This CDR3 spans 16 amino acids. Germline CDR1 and CDR2: SGHDT and YYEEEE. V was clipped by 3 bases and J by 2 bases; unmatched bases: 10. CDR3 protein: CASSSRATGIQETQYF. The CDR3 DNA sequence: TGTGCCAGCAGCTCCCGAGCGACAGGGATACAAGAGACCCAGTACTTC.

Turning to this clonotype: Sequence at one end of the junction differs from germline and may be a read error. This chain links TRBV5-4 with TRBJ2-7, with TRBD1 as a possible D gene (6 bases). Per germline, CDR1 SGHNT and CDR2 YYREEE (reference sequence). The CDR3 runs to 17 residues. CDR3 sequence: CVSSLQGRGPASYEQYF. In DNA form, the CDR3 reads TGTGTCAGCAGCTTACAGGGACGGGGACCCGCCAGCTACGAGCAGTACTTC. The full variable domain, in which reference TRBV5-4 and TRBJ2-7 provide the parts outside the CDR3, is ETGVTQSPTHLIKTRGQQVTLRCSSQSGHNTVSWYQQALGQGPQFIFQYYREEENGRGNFPPRFSGLQFPNYSSELNVNALELDDSALYLCVSSLQGRGPASYEQYFGPGTRLTVT.

This clonotype was observed at least ten times. This chain connects TRBV18 to TRBJ1-1; a possible D gene is TRBD1 (5 bases). Germline-derived CDR1 and CDR2 are KGHSH and LQKENI. The V end was cut by 0 bases, the J end by 1 base, with 6 bases between. CDR3 length equals 14 residues. The CDR3 DNA sequence: TGTGCCAGCTCACCACCGGACACGAACACTGAAGCTTTCTTT. This translates into CASSPPDTNTEAFF.

This chain connects TRBV28 to TRBJ1-5, with 9 bases identical to TRBD1. Trimming removed 7 bases from V and 4 bases from J; junction bases left unmatched: 11. The CDR3 length is 16 residues. Germline V gene sequence: CDR1 MDHEN, CDR2 SYDVKM. CDR3 bases: TGTGCCAGCACCCCGACTGGACAGGGGATGAATCAGCCCCAGCATTTT. Protein: CASTPTGQGMNQPQHF.

This clonotype is medium-sized. The rearrangement joins TRBV29-1 to TRBJ2-1; D is ambiguous. V lost 4 bases, J lost 3 bases, and 13 bases lay in between. Germline CDR1 and CDR2: SQVTM and ANQGSEA. This CDR3 spans 14 amino acids. The CDR3 sequence: CSVGRHLNYNEQFF. The CDR3 DNA sequence: TGCAGCGTTGGGCGACACCTTAACTACAATGAGCAGTTCTTC.

The V gene is TRBV15, the J gene TRBJ1-5, with D uncertain. V dropped 1 base and J dropped 2 bases, with 6 bases sitting between them. The CDR3 runs to 14 residues. The germline gives CDR1 LNHNV, CDR2 YYDKDF (reference sequence). The CDR3 protein is CATSRAPGNQPQHF. DNA of the CDR3: TGTGCCACCAGCAGAGCGCCAGGCAATCAGCCCCAGCATTTT.

This clonotype was seen many times. V and J are TRBV19 and TRBJ2-6, with TRBD1 matching over 7 bases. J gave up 5 bases and V 6 bases, and 4 bases lay outside the gene matches. Germline V gene data show CDR1 as LNHDA and CDR2 as SQIVND (reference sequence). The CDR3 length is 14 residues. Here the CDR3 reads CASRNRGWANVLTF. The CDR3 DNA sequence: TGTGCCAGTAGGAACAGGGGTTGGGCCAACGTCCTGACTTTC.

This clonotype was seen only a few times. V gene TRBV6-5 combines with J gene TRBJ2-5, with D possibly matching TRBD2 (5 bases). The CDR3 sequence is 14 residues long. Germline-derived CDR1 and CDR2 are MNHEY and SVGAGI. Trimming left V 6 bases short and J 1 base short, with 12 bases between. CDR3 loop: CASRKPGSQETQYF. The CDR3 DNA is TGTGCCAGCAGAAAACCGGGAAGCCAAGAGACCCAGTACTTC.

This clonotype was detected only a few times. The gene calls are TRBV6-5 and TRBJ1-2; the D gene is possibly TRBD1 (6 bases). The CDR3 contains 13 residues. The V gene's germline CDR1 is MNHEY and CDR2 SVGAGI. Trimming cost V 2 bases and J 6 bases, with 10 bases left between them. The CDR3 here is CASSYMGGDGYTF. In DNA form, the CDR3 reads TGTGCCAGCAGTTACATGGGGGGCGATGGCTACACCTTC.

The chain is built from TRBV9 and TRBJ1-3; D unresolved. The germline gives CDR1 SGDLS, CDR2 YYNGEE. The CDR3 spans 17 residues. V was trimmed by 0 bases and J by 0 bases, leaving 13 bases between them. The CDR3 DNA follows: TGTGCCAGCAGCGTAGGAGTCGGCAGCCTCTCTGGAAACACCATATATTTT. Translation gives CASSVGVGSLSGNTIYF.

This clonotype has a handful of counts. CDR3 nucleotide sequence: TGTGCCAGCAGCCGGACCGGGACAGGGAAGTTCAGCTCCTACAATGAGCAGTTCTTC. Protein: CASSRTGTGKFSSYNEQFF. This rearrangement joins TRBV28 to TRBJ2-1; 9 nucleotides align to TRBD1. The CDR3 consists of 19 residues. Per the germline V gene, CDR1 is MDHEN and CDR2 is SYDVKM. J lost 0 bases, V lost 6 bases, and 15 bases had no gene match. Together with reference TRBV28 and TRBJ2-1, the CDR3 gives the full variable domain: DVKVTQSSRYLVKRTGEKVFLECVQDMDHENMFWYRQDPGLGLRLIYFSYDVKMKEKGDIPEGYSVSREKKERFSLILESASTNQTSMYLCASSRTGTGKFSSYNEQFFGPGTRLTVL.

V usage is TRBV5-4 and J usage is TRBJ2-3; D may be TRBD2 (7 bases). Germline-derived CDR1 and CDR2 are SGHNT and YYREEE (reference sequence). This CDR3 region has 15 residues. V was shortened by 4 bases and J by 8 bases, with 20 bases between the two germline ends. CDR3 in amino acids: CASSAGAQEVGTQYF. For the CDR3, the DNA is TGTGCCAGCAGCGCGGGGGCGCAGGAGGTTGGTACGCAGTATTTT.

This clonotype was counted at least ten times. The CDR3 DNA is TGTGCCAGTAGTATAGTGGGCAGCGTTAATGAAAAACTGTTTTTT. This translates into CASSIVGSVNEKLFF. The chain joins TRBV19 to TRBJ1-4; D unclear. Germline V gives CDR1 LNHDA, CDR2 SQIVND (reference sequence). The V gene lost 1 base and the J gene lost 4 bases, with 10 bases spanning the gap. The CDR3 is 15 residues long.

Points on this clonotype: A read error may explain this, as a much larger clone is one base away. The chain couples TRBV5-4 to TRBJ1-1; D ambiguous. Germline CDR1 SGHNT, CDR2 YYREEE (reference sequence). The CDR3 spans 15 residues. The V gene lost 4 bases and the J gene lost 0 bases, with 13 bases spanning the gap. As DNA, the CDR3 is TGTGCCAGCAGCCCCGAATCGAAAGTGAACACTGAAGCTTTCTTT. It specifies CASSPESKVNTEAFF.